This TCR beta chain was recovered during a study of T-cell memory formation after mild COVID-19. General study results and limits: Day 37-peaking second-wave clones had unconfirmed SARS-CoV-2 specificity.

TCRdb ran MiXCR on the 5' RACE reads and lists one entry per CDR3 protein. Of 110,000 to 150,000 distinct CDR3 sequences in the sample, around 27% are singletons; the top ten hold around 24%. The junction had 12 bases not matched to a gene; V was cut back by 5 bases and J by 8 bases. In germline, CDR1 is SGHTA, CDR2 FQGTGA. This CDR3 is 15 amino acids long. A few counts support this clonotype. Its antigen is still unknown. Sequences were obtained from PBMCs or a T cell subset sorted from them (not recorded which). This clonotype was obtained from an adult woman who had mild COVID-19 (a few samples of this study predate the infection). Cell type and time point are not known. The V and J genes are TRBV7-3 and TRBJ2-1; 7 bases line up with TRBD2. Here the CDR3 DNA reads TGTGCCAGCAGCCCCGGGACTACAACGGGGGATGAGCAGTTCTTC. It is translated as CASSPGTTTGDEQFF.